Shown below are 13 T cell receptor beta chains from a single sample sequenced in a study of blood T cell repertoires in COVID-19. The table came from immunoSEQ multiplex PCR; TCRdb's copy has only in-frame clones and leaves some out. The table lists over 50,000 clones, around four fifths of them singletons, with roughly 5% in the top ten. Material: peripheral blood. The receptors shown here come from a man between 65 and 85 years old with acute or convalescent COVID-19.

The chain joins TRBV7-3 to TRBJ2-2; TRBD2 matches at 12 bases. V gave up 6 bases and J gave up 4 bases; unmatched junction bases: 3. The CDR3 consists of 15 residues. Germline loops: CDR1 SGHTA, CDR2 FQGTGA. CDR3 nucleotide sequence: TGTGCCAGCAGTCTAGCGGGGGGGCCCACCGGGGAGCTGTTTTTT. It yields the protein CASSLAGGPTGELFF.

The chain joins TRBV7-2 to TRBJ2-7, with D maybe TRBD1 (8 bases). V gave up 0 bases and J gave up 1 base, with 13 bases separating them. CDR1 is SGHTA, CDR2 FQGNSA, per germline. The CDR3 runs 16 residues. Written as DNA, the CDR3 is TGTGCCAGCAGCTTAGCAACAGGGGGGGGTTCCTACGAGCAGTACTTC. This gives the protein CASSLATGGGSYEQYF. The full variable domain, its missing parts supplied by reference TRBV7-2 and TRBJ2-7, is GAGVSQSPSNKVTEKGKDVELRCDPISGHTALYWYRQSLGQGLEFLIYFQGNSAPDKSGLPSDRFSAERTGGSVSTLTIQRTQQEDSAVYLCASSLATGGGSYEQYFGPGTRLTVT.

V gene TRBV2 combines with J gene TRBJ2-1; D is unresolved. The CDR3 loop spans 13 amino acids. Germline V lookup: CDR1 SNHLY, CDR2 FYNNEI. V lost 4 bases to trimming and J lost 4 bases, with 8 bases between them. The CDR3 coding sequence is TGTGCCAGCAGTGGAGCTCCTTACAATGAGCAGTTCTTC. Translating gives CASSGAPYNEQFF.

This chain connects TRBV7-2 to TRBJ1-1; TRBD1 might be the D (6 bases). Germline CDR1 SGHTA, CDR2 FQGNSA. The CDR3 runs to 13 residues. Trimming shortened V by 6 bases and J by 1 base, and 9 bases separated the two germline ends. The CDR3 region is CASSIQGNTEAFF. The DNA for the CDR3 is TGTGCCAGCAGTATACAGGGGAACACTGAAGCTTTCTTT. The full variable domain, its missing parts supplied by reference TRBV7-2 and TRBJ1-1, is GAGVSQSPSNKVTEKGKDVELRCDPISGHTALYWYRQSLGQGLEFLIYFQGNSAPDKSGLPSDRFSAERTGGSVSTLTIQRTQQEDSAVYLCASSIQGNTEAFFGQGTRLTVV.

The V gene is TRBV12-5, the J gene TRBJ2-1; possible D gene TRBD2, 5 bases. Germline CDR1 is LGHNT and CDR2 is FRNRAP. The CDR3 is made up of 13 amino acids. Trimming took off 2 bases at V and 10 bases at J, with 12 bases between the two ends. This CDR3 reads CASGLRGLGEQFF. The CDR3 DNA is TGTGCTAGTGGTTTGAGAGGACTCGGAGAGCAGTTCTTC.

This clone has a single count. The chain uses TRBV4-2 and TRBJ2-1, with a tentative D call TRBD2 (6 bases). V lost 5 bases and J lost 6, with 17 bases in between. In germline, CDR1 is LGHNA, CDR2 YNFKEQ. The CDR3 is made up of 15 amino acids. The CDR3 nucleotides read TGTGCCAGCAGCTCTATTACTAGCCAATCCAATGAGCAGTTCTTC. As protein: CASSSITSQSNEQFF.

The CDR3 region is CSVEFRGKNYEQYF. CDR3 DNA: TGCAGCGTTGAGTTCAGGGGGAAAAACTACGAGCAGTACTTC. The rearrangement joins TRBV29-1 to TRBJ2-7, with 7 bases fitting TRBD1. CDR3 length: 14 residues. Trimming at V came to 3 bases and at J to 3 bases, leaving 8 bases not matched to a gene. CDR1 is SQVTM and CDR2 is ANQGSEA in the germline V gene.

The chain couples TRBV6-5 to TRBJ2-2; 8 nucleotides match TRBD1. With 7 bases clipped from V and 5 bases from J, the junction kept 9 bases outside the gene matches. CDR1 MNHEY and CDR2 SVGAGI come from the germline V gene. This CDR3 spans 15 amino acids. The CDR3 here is CASTPDRARTGELFF. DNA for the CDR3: TGTGCCAGCACGCCGGACAGGGCCCGGACCGGGGAGCTGTTTTTT.

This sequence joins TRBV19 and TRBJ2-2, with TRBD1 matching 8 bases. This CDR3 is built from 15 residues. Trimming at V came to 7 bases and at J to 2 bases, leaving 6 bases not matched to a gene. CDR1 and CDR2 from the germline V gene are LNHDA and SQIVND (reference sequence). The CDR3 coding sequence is TGTGCCAGTACCCGGGACAGGACTAACACCGGGGAGCTGTTTTTT. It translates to CASTRDRTNTGELFF.

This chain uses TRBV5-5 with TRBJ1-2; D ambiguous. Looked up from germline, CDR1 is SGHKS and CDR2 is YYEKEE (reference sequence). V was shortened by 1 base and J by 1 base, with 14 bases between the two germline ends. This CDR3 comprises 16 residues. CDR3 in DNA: TGTGCCAGCAGCTTGCCCCTGGACGGGATTAACTATGGCTACACCTTC. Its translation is CASSLPLDGINYGYTF.

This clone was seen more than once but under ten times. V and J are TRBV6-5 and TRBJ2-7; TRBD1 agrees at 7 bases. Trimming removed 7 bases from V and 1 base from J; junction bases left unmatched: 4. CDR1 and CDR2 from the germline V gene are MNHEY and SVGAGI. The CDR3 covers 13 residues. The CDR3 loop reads CASNRQGSYEQYF. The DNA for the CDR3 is TGTGCCAGCAATAGACAGGGATCCTACGAGCAGTACTTC.

CDR3 coding DNA: TGCGCCAGCAGCTTGGAGGGGCGGGGGCGAACCGGGGAGCTGTTTTTT. This translates into CASSLEGRGRTGELFF. The V gene is TRBV5-1, the J gene TRBJ2-2, with a tentative D call TRBD2 (7 bases). The CDR3 covers 16 residues. CDR1 is SGHRS and CDR2 is YFSETQ in the germline V gene. The ends were cut back, 0 bases at V and 5 bases at J, with 14 bases in the middle.

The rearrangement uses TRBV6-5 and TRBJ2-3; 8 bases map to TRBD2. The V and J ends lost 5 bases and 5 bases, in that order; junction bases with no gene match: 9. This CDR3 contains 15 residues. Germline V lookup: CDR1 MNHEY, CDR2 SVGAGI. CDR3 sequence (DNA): TGTGCCAGCAGTCTCGGGGGGGGATTCGGAGATACGCAGTATTTT. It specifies CASSLGGGFGDTQYF.